These T cell receptor beta chains were read from a single sample in a study of T cell responses to AZD1222 COVID-19 vaccine. The table came from immunoSEQ multiplex PCR; TCRdb's copy has only in-frame clones and leaves some out. The table lists 150,000 to 200,000 clones, about 90% of them singletons. The sample in question was peripheral blood, obtained on day 0 of MenACWY control vaccination. These receptors came from an adult in good health. Each CDR3 is given with its conserved first and last residue. The D gene is left open where the match is weak. Size is omitted from some rows. Given values are once, few, many or a class for expanded clones.

abundance: .
v_gene: TRBV4-2
d_gene: TRBD1
j_gene: TRBJ2-7
CDR3nt: TGTGCCAGCAGCCAAGATGGGACAGGCTACGAGCAGTACTTC
CDR3aa: CASSQDGTGYEQYF

abundance: few
v_gene: TRBV5-5
d_gene: .
j_gene: TRBJ1-2
CDR3nt: TGTGCCAGCAGCCCGGACAGTTTAACCTATGGCTACACCTTC
CDR3aa: CASSPDSLTYGYTF

abundance: .
v_gene: TRBV28
d_gene: .
j_gene: TRBJ2-2
CDR3nt: TGTGCCAGCAGTTGGACGGGCAGAGCGAACACCGGGGAGCTGTTTTTT
CDR3aa: CASSWTGRANTGELFF

abundance: once
v_gene: TRBV30
d_gene: TRBD2
j_gene: TRBJ2-5
CDR3nt: TGTGCCTGGGGGGGACTAGCGGGAGTAGAGACCCAGTACTTC
CDR3aa: CAWGGLAGVETQYF

abundance: .
v_gene: TRBV19
d_gene: .
j_gene: TRBJ1-2
CDR3nt: TGTGCCAGCGGGGGTCAGGGTGGCTACACCTTC
CDR3aa: CASGGQGGYTF

abundance: .
v_gene: TRBV3-1/TRBV3-2
d_gene: .
j_gene: TRBJ2-1
CDR3nt: TGTGCCAGCAGCCAAGATGGGCCCTACAATGAGCAGTTCTTC
CDR3aa: CASSQDGPYNEQFF

abundance: .
v_gene: TRBV4-1
d_gene: TRBD1
j_gene: TRBJ2-2
CDR3nt: TGCGCCAGCAGCCAGGGACAGAATTTCAACGGGGAGCTGTTTTTT
CDR3aa: CASSQGQNFNGELFF

abundance: .
v_gene: TRBV28
d_gene: .
j_gene: TRBJ1-5
CDR3nt: TGTGCCAGCAGTCAAAGGGGAAGCAATCAGCCCCAGCATTTT
CDR3aa: CASSQRGSNQPQHF

abundance: .
v_gene: TRBV6-5
d_gene: TRBD1
j_gene: TRBJ1-4
CDR3nt: TGTGCCAGCAGTTTGATAGTGGGACAGGGAAATGAAAAACTGTTTTTT
CDR3aa: CASSLIVGQGNEKLFF

abundance: .
v_gene: TRBV30
d_gene: .
j_gene: TRBJ2-7
CDR3nt: TGTGCCTCGTCATCATGGGTTTCTGGTGACGAGCAGTACTTC
CDR3aa: CASSSWVSGDEQYF

abundance: .
v_gene: TRBV6-2/TRBV6-3
d_gene: .
j_gene: TRBJ1-1
CDR3nt: TGTGCCAGCAGTCACGATGACAGTACCACTGAAGCTTTCTTT
CDR3aa: CASSHDDSTTEAFF

abundance: .
v_gene: TRBV6-1
d_gene: .
j_gene: TRBJ1-5
CDR3nt: TGTGCCAGCAGTGGCCGGCCACTTTATAGCAATCAGCCCCAGCATTTT
CDR3aa: CASSGRPLYSNQPQHF

abundance: .
v_gene: TRBV30
d_gene: TRBD1
j_gene: TRBJ1-6
CDR3nt: TGTGCCTGGAGTGTAGCAGGGGGCGATTCACCCCTCCACTTT
CDR3aa: CAWSVAGGDSPLHF

abundance: once
v_gene: TRBV30
d_gene: .
j_gene: TRBJ1-2
CDR3nt: TGTGCCTTCTATCCGGGGCGCGACTATGGCTACACCTTC
CDR3aa: CAFYPGRDYGYTF

abundance: once
v_gene: TRBV28
d_gene: TRBD1
j_gene: TRBJ2-4
CDR3nt: TGTGCCAGCAGTTCAGGACAGGGGGACATTCAGTACTTC
CDR3aa: CASSSGQGDIQYF

abundance: .
v_gene: TRBV3-1/TRBV3-2
d_gene: TRBD1
j_gene: TRBJ2-1
CDR3nt: TGTGCCAGCAGCCAAACCACGACAGGGTGGCATGAGCAGTTCTTC
CDR3aa: CASSQTTTGWHEQFF

abundance: .
v_gene: TRBV27
d_gene: .
j_gene: TRBJ1-2
CDR3nt: TGTGCCAGCAGTTTATCTTGGGGGAACTATGGCTACACCTTC
CDR3aa: CASSLSWGNYGYTF

abundance: .
v_gene: TRBV5-1
d_gene: .
j_gene: TRBJ2-6
CDR3nt: TGCGCCAGCAGCTTCGGAGGAGGGGCCAACGTCCTGACTTTC
CDR3aa: CASSFGGGANVLTF

abundance: .
v_gene: TRBV7-9
d_gene: .
j_gene: TRBJ1-3
CDR3nt: TGTGCCAGCTTAAGAGGGAAAGGCTCTGGAAACACCATATATTTT
CDR3aa: CASLRGKGSGNTIYF

abundance: .
v_gene: TRBV3-1/TRBV3-2
d_gene: TRBD1
j_gene: TRBJ1-4
CDR3nt: TGTGCCAGCAGCCAACGGGAGTTCGGGACAGGGAAAAGGGTAAATGAAAAACTGTTTTTT
CDR3aa: CASSQREFGTGKRVNEKLFF

abundance: .
v_gene: TRBV5-1
d_gene: TRBD2
j_gene: TRBJ2-1
CDR3nt: TGCGCCAGCAGCTTGGTGGCGGGAGTCTATCAAGGTGAGCAGTTCTTC
CDR3aa: CASSLVAGVYQGEQFF

abundance: .
v_gene: TRBV19
d_gene: .
j_gene: TRBJ2-5
CDR3nt: TGTGCCAGTAGTATGGATGGTGGGGTTCGGCAAGAGACCCAGTACTTC
CDR3aa: CASSMDGGVRQETQYF

abundance: .
v_gene: TRBV9
d_gene: .
j_gene: TRBJ2-7
CDR3nt: TGTGCCAGCAGCGTAGACAGCTCCTACGAGCAGTACTTC
CDR3aa: CASSVDSSYEQYF

abundance: .
v_gene: TRBV29-1
d_gene: .
j_gene: TRBJ2-7
CDR3nt: TGCAGCGTTGTAACAGGATCATCGGGTGAGCAGTACTTC
CDR3aa: CSVVTGSSGEQYF

abundance: .
v_gene: TRBV2
d_gene: TRBD1
j_gene: TRBJ2-1
CDR3nt: TGTGCCACCTCGACGGGGACAGGGGAATCCTACAATGAGCAGTTCTTC
CDR3aa: CATSTGTGESYNEQFF

abundance: .
v_gene: TRBV3-1/TRBV3-2
d_gene: .
j_gene: TRBJ1-2
CDR3nt: TGTGCCAGCAGCGCCTTCGGGGGGCCTGGAGGCTACACCTTC
CDR3aa: CASSAFGGPGGYTF

abundance: .
v_gene: TRBV4-3
d_gene: TRBD1
j_gene: TRBJ2-3
CDR3nt: TGCGCCAGCAGCCCGCGGACAGGGGGCGGGGATACGCAGTATTTT
CDR3aa: CASSPRTGGGDTQYF

abundance: .
v_gene: TRBV5-1
d_gene: TRBD1
j_gene: TRBJ2-7
CDR3nt: TGCGCCAGCAGCTTGGCCGGGACAGGCTCCTACGAGCAGTACTTC
CDR3aa: CASSLAGTGSYEQYF

abundance: few
v_gene: TRBV19
d_gene: TRBD2
j_gene: TRBJ2-3
CDR3nt: TGTGCCAGTAGTATACAAGCGGGGAGCGACACAGATACGCAGTATTTT
CDR3aa: CASSIQAGSDTDTQYF

abundance: .
v_gene: TRBV12-3/TRBV12-4
d_gene: .
j_gene: TRBJ1-4
CDR3nt: TGTGCCAGCAGTCGAGACAGAAATGAAAAACTGTTTTTT
CDR3aa: CASSRDRNEKLFF

abundance: .
v_gene: TRBV28
d_gene: .
j_gene: TRBJ1-1
CDR3nt: TGTGCCAGCAGTTTCAACACTGAAGCTTTCTTT
CDR3aa: CASSFNTEAFF

abundance: .
v_gene: TRBV27
d_gene: .
j_gene: TRBJ2-7
CDR3nt: TGTGCCAGCAGTTTATGGGACGGACGCTCCTACGAGCAGTACTTC
CDR3aa: CASSLWDGRSYEQYF

abundance: few
v_gene: TRBV6-5
d_gene: TRBD1
j_gene: TRBJ2-7
CDR3nt: TGTGCCAGCAGTACCGGGACAGGGAGGCGAGAGCAGTACTTC
CDR3aa: CASSTGTGRREQYF

abundance: .
v_gene: TRBV5-1
d_gene: .
j_gene: TRBJ1-2
CDR3nt: TGCGCCAGCAGCTTGGGCCAGGGGCAGGTGTATGGCTACACCTTC
CDR3aa: CASSLGQGQVYGYTF

abundance: .
v_gene: TRBV6-1
d_gene: .
j_gene: TRBJ1-1
CDR3nt: TGTGCCAGCAGTGAAGGGGAGGAATTGACTGAAGCTTTCTTT
CDR3aa: CASSEGEELTEAFF

abundance: .
v_gene: TRBV6-2/TRBV6-3
d_gene: .
j_gene: TRBJ1-1
CDR3nt: TGTGCCAGCAGACCTAGGGGGGCCGGAACCAACACTGAAGCTTTCTTT
CDR3aa: CASRPRGAGTNTEAFF

abundance: .
v_gene: TRBV30
d_gene: .
j_gene: TRBJ2-2
CDR3nt: TGTGCCTGGATAGGACTCACGAACACCGGGGAGCTGTTTTTT
CDR3aa: CAWIGLTNTGELFF

abundance: few
v_gene: TRBV9
d_gene: .
j_gene: TRBJ1-6
CDR3nt: TGTGCCAGCAGCGAGGCCCCGAATAATTCACCCCTCCACTTT
CDR3aa: CASSEAPNNSPLHF

abundance: .
v_gene: TRBV27
d_gene: .
j_gene: TRBJ1-4
CDR3nt: TGTGCCAGCAGGGACAGTTACGCAACTAATGAAAAACTGTTTTTT
CDR3aa: CASRDSYATNEKLFF

abundance: .
v_gene: TRBV9
d_gene: .
j_gene: TRBJ1-6
CDR3nt: TGTGCCAGCAGCGTAGGAGGGACATCTATGGGCTCCTATAATTCACCCCTCCACTTT
CDR3aa: CASSVGGTSMGSYNSPLHF

abundance: .
v_gene: TRBV27
d_gene: TRBD1
j_gene: TRBJ1-1
CDR3nt: TGTGCCAGCAGCCGGGACAGGGGGGGCACTGAAGCTTTCTTT
CDR3aa: CASSRDRGGTEAFF

abundance: .
v_gene: TRBV2
d_gene: TRBD2
j_gene: TRBJ2-1
CDR3nt: TGTGCCAGCAGGGCCACGAAGACTAGCGCCAATGAGCAGTTCTTC
CDR3aa: CASRATKTSANEQFF

abundance: .
v_gene: TRBV4-3
d_gene: .
j_gene: TRBJ2-2
CDR3nt: TGCGCCAGCAGCCAAGCCCCAATGAACACCGGGGAGCTGTTTTTT
CDR3aa: CASSQAPMNTGELFF

abundance: .
v_gene: TRBV11-2
d_gene: .
j_gene: TRBJ1-1
CDR3nt: TGTGCCAGCAGCCCCCCAGGGTCACGGGTCGCTGAAGCTTTCTTT
CDR3aa: CASSPPGSRVAEAFF

abundance: .
v_gene: TRBV28
d_gene: TRBD2
j_gene: TRBJ2-7
CDR3nt: TGTGCCAGCAGTCGGACTAGGTACGAGCAGTACTTC
CDR3aa: CASSRTRYEQYF

abundance: .
v_gene: TRBV28
d_gene: .
j_gene: TRBJ2-7
CDR3nt: TGTGCCAGCAGTTTATCAAAGTACGAGCAGTACTTC
CDR3aa: CASSLSKYEQYF

abundance: .
v_gene: TRBV5-4
d_gene: TRBD1
j_gene: TRBJ1-6
CDR3nt: TGTGCCAGCAGCTTGGGGGACAGGGGAGTAAGTAATTCACCCCTCCACTTT
CDR3aa: CASSLGDRGVSNSPLHF

abundance: .
v_gene: TRBV6-5
d_gene: .
j_gene: TRBJ1-3
CDR3nt: TGTGCCAGCATAGACAGTGGAAACACCATATATTTT
CDR3aa: CASIDSGNTIYF

abundance: .
v_gene: TRBV30
d_gene: .
j_gene: TRBJ1-5
CDR3nt: TGTGCCTGGAGTGTGGCAGAGAATCAGCCCCAGCATTTT
CDR3aa: CAWSVAENQPQHF